The 3 T cell receptor beta chains listed next were all sequenced from one sample in a study of blood T cell repertoires in COVID-19. Assay: immunoSEQ multiplex PCR; the TCRdb copy retains only in-frame clones and omits some. The sample records fewer than 35,000 clones, roughly 87% being singletons. What was sequenced was peripheral blood. The receptors originated from a man at least 80 years old with acute or convalescent COVID-19.

V and J are TRBV7-2 and TRBJ1-3; TRBD1 matches at 8 bases. The CDR3 is 15 residues long. Losses at the gene ends were 5 bases for V and 4 bases for J; bases not matched to a gene: 7. The germline V gene encodes CDR1 SGHTA and CDR2 FQGNSA. DNA of the CDR3: TGTGCCAGCAGCCTGGACAGGGCACAGGGAAACACCATATATTTT. Residues: CASSLDRAQGNTIYF.

The CDR3 nucleotides are TGCGCCAGCAGTCATCCGGACAGGGGGCTATCTAATGAAAAACTGTTTTTT. Translated, it gives CASSHPDRGLSNEKLFF. The chain couples TRBV23-1 to TRBJ1-4; 11 nucleotides match TRBD1. TRBV23-1 falls under the ORF class, with uncertain function. The CDR3 covers 17 residues. J lost 3 bases, V lost 3 bases, and 6 bases had no gene match.

CDR3 protein: CASSWTGADTQYF. For the CDR3, the DNA is TGTGCCAGCAGCTGGACAGGGGCAGATACGCAGTATTTT. V is TRBV5-6 and J is TRBJ2-3; 9 nucleotides match TRBD1. The V segment lost 3 bases and the J segment 4 bases; nucleotides outside the gene matches: 0. Germline loops: CDR1 SGHDT, CDR2 YYEEEE. The CDR3 is 13 residues long.